Listed below are T cell receptor beta chains from one sample, sequenced in a study of T cell repertoires in cytomegalovirus infection. From the reads, TCRdb called clonotypes with MiXCR, one entry per CDR3 protein. The sample lists about 920,000 distinct CDR3 sequences; around 30% were seen once. No antigen is known for these receptors. The source was cultured CD8+ T cells from PBMCs, collected from culture after CMV antigen stimulation. The receptors were gathered from a human donor in good health (CMV status not recorded). Some clones in this sample may be carry-over from other donors' samples. CDR3s include the opening cysteine and the closing phenylalanine or tryptophan. Fields, in order: J gene, D gene, V gene, clone size, CDR3 protein, CDR3 DNA. The D gene is left open where the match is weak. Clone size is shown for a subset of rows, as once, few, many or a class of expanded clone.

J gene: TRBJ2-2; D gene: .; V gene: TRBV7-9; clone size: .; CDR3 protein: CASSLSLGSYANTGELFF; CDR3 DNA: TGTGCCAGCAGCTTATCCTTGGGGAGTTACGCGAACACCGGGGAGCTGTTTTTT
J gene: TRBJ2-5; D gene: .; V gene: TRBV2; clone size: .; CDR3 protein: CASTAGGGDQETQYF; CDR3 DNA: TGTGCCAGCACCGCCGGAGGGGGGGACCAAGAGACCCAGTACTTC
J gene: TRBJ1-1; D gene: .; V gene: TRBV9; clone size: .; CDR3 protein: CASSKAGGGRGTEAFF; CDR3 DNA: TGTGCCAGCAGCAAGGCGGGGGGAGGAAGAGGGACTGAAGCTTTCTTT
J gene: TRBJ1-3; D gene: .; V gene: TRBV6-5; clone size: .; CDR3 protein: CASSYSAFSGNTIYF; CDR3 DNA: TGTGCCAGCAGTTACTCTGCCTTTTCTGGAAACACCATATATTTT
J gene: TRBJ2-3; D gene: .; V gene: TRBV7-9; clone size: many; CDR3 protein: CASSLIAGGFTDTQYF; CDR3 DNA: TGTGCCAGCAGCTTGATTGCTGGGGGCTTCACAGATACGCAGTATTTT
J gene: TRBJ2-3; D gene: .; V gene: TRBV7-2; clone size: many; CDR3 protein: CASSRGFDTQYF; CDR3 DNA: TGTGCCAGCAGCAGGGGGTTCGATACGCAGTATTTT
J gene: TRBJ2-2; D gene: .; V gene: TRBV4-2; clone size: .; CDR3 protein: CASSQLSGTGELFF; CDR3 DNA: TGTGCCAGCAGCCAATTGTCTGGGACCGGGGAGCTGTTTTTT
J gene: TRBJ1-1; D gene: .; V gene: TRBV4-1; clone size: .; CDR3 protein: CASSPPSPGTEAFF; CDR3 DNA: TGCGCCAGCAGTCCCCCCTCACCGGGCACTGAAGCTTTCTTT
J gene: TRBJ1-4; D gene: .; V gene: TRBV4-2; clone size: .; CDR3 protein: CVSSQARMDIEKLFF; CDR3 DNA: TGTGTCAGCAGCCAAGCCCGAATGGACATAGAAAAACTGTTTTTT
J gene: TRBJ1-1; D gene: .; V gene: TRBV6-1; clone size: .; CDR3 protein: CASSEARLLNTEAFF; CDR3 DNA: TGTGCCAGCAGTGAAGCGCGTCTGTTGAACACTGAAGCTTTCTTT
J gene: TRBJ2-1; D gene: TRBD2; V gene: TRBV7-3; clone size: few; CDR3 protein: CASSLRPVPSGGARNEQFF; CDR3 DNA: TGTGCCAGCAGCTTACGTCCGGTGCCTAGCGGGGGGGCCAGGAATGAGCAGTTCTTC
J gene: TRBJ2-2; D gene: .; V gene: TRBV12-3/TRBV12-4; clone size: few; CDR3 protein: CASSPRGTATGELFF; CDR3 DNA: TGTGCCAGCAGTCCCAGAGGGACGGCAACCGGGGAGCTGTTTTTT
J gene: TRBJ1-3; D gene: .; V gene: TRBV20-1; clone size: .; CDR3 protein: CSARDANSGNTIYF; CDR3 DNA: TGCAGTGCTAGAGACGCTAATTCTGGAAACACCATATATTTT
J gene: TRBJ1-5; D gene: .; V gene: TRBV6-2/TRBV6-3; clone size: many; CDR3 protein: CASSSPTVPSNQPQHF; CDR3 DNA: TGTGCCAGCAGTTCCCCGACGGTCCCTAGCAATCAGCCCCAGCATTTT
J gene: TRBJ1-1; D gene: .; V gene: TRBV6-5; clone size: few; CDR3 protein: CASKISSWGEAFF; CDR3 DNA: TGTGCCAGCAAAATATCTTCGTGGGGAGAAGCTTTCTTT
J gene: TRBJ1-5; D gene: .; V gene: TRBV7-9; clone size: .; CDR3 protein: CASSLGGAGPNNQPQHF; CDR3 DNA: TGTGCCAGCAGCTTAGGAGGAGCGGGGCCAAACAATCAGCCCCAGCATTTT
J gene: TRBJ2-3; D gene: TRBD1; V gene: TRBV5-4; clone size: .; CDR3 protein: CASSLMDRGSTDTQYF; CDR3 DNA: TGTGCCAGCAGCTTAATGGACAGGGGAAGCACAGATACGCAGTATTTT
J gene: TRBJ2-4; D gene: TRBD2; V gene: TRBV4-1; clone size: few; CDR3 protein: CASSQDRGLAGEFSVKNIQYF; CDR3 DNA: TGCGCCAGCAGCCAAGATCGCGGACTAGCGGGGGAATTTTCGGTCAAAAACATTCAGTACTTC
J gene: TRBJ2-1; D gene: .; V gene: TRBV7-9; clone size: many; CDR3 protein: CASSSTGREQFF; CDR3 DNA: TGTGCCAGCAGCTCGACAGGGAGGGAGCAGTTCTTC
J gene: TRBJ2-1; D gene: .; V gene: TRBV6-2/TRBV6-3; clone size: once; CDR3 protein: CASSYSVGAYGLNNEQFF; CDR3 DNA: TGTGCCAGCAGTTATAGCGTGGGGGCGTACGGGTTAAACAATGAGCAGTTCTTC
J gene: TRBJ2-1; D gene: TRBD1; V gene: TRBV7-6; clone size: few; CDR3 protein: CASSLPGQSSYNEQFF; CDR3 DNA: TGTGCCAGCAGCCTACCGGGACAGAGCTCCTACAATGAGCAGTTCTTC
J gene: TRBJ2-3; D gene: .; V gene: TRBV4-3; clone size: many; CDR3 protein: CASSQDRDTQYF; CDR3 DNA: TGCGCCAGCAGCCAAGATAGAGATACGCAGTATTTT
J gene: TRBJ1-2; D gene: .; V gene: TRBV15; clone size: .; CDR3 protein: CATSRATESYTF; CDR3 DNA: TGTGCCACCAGCAGAGCGACGGAGAGCTACACCTTC
J gene: TRBJ2-3; D gene: .; V gene: TRBV27; clone size: .; CDR3 protein: CASRIAGTDTQYF; CDR3 DNA: TGTGCCAGCAGAATAGCGGGCACAGATACGCAGTATTTT